This T cell receptor beta chain was identified in a study of PD-1 blockade in classical Hodgkin lymphoma. Points from the study as a whole: It was among complete responders that baseline diversity resembled that of newly diagnosed patients. At baseline, newly diagnosed patients reportedly showed less TCR diversity than healthy donors.

About this clone: The antigen is unknown.

The V gene end was trimmed by 6 bases and the J gene end by 0 bases; junction bases not matched to a gene: 19. The length of the CDR3 is 20 residues. The germline V gene encodes CDR1 MDHEN and CDR2 SYDVKM. Time point indicated: cycle 4 day 1 (C4D1), after 6 weeks of nivolumab. Autologous stem cell transplantation was followed by relapse in every patient, and brentuximab vedotin exposure varied. Thawed PBMCs underwent magnetic negative selection to yield purified CD4+ T cells. Here immunoSEQ multiplex PCR was the method, and the copy in TCRdb shows in-frame clones only, minus some. Of some 22,000 clones listed, approximately 70% were seen once; the top ten hold 1.2%.

J is TRBJ1-5 and V is TRBV28, with 8 bases aligning to TRBD1. This TCR came from a human donor with classical Hodgkin lymphoma. The sequencing here drew on CD4+ T cells from blood, taken before the fourth cycle of nivolumab. Written as DNA, the CDR3 is TGTGCCAGCAGACCCCCGGGGACAGGCCTCACAATCTATAGCAATCAGCCCCAGCATTTT. As protein: CASRPPGTGLTIYSNQPQHF.